The T cell receptor beta chain described here comes from a study of shared clonotypes between healthy human individuals. Study as a whole: The people who gave samples were two women and a few men aged 18 to 49. Whole-study results and caveats: Across subsets, estimated richness was generally greater for naive than for memory populations.

Comments on this clone: The target antigen is unknown.

The study separated CD4+ cells into CD45RA+ naive and CD45RA-negative memory subsets. Original handling: Without quality scores, immunoSEQ junctional reads could not be filtered like full-length reads. The method was immunoSEQ multiplex PCR; TCRdb's version includes in-frame clones alone and lacks a portion of them. The V and J calls and clone size come from that table; D and trimming were worked out from the DNA. The sample consists of about a million clones, about 74% of them appearing once. The CDR3 contains 13 residues. The V end was cut by 2 bases, the J end by 6 bases, with 11 bases between. The germline gives CDR1 SGHAT, CDR2 FQNNGV.

The chain employs TRBV11-2 and TRBJ2-7; D remains ambiguous. The specimen sequenced was memory CD4+ T cells sorted from blood. The subset denotes: CD45RA-negative fraction. The sequence derives from a man younger than 35 in good health. CDR3 loop: CASSLLGKGEQYF. CDR3 bases: TGTGCCAGCAGCTTACTGGGAAAGGGCGAGCAGTACTTC. The full variable domain, its missing parts supplied by reference TRBV11-2 and TRBJ2-7, is EAGVAQSPRYKIIEKRQSVAFWCNPISGHATLYWYQQILGQGPKLLIQFQNNGVVDDSQLPKDRFSAERLKGVDSTLKIQPAKLEDSAVYLCASSLLGKGEQYFGPGTRLTVT.